Below, one T cell receptor beta chain is given with its context. Its target is unknown. Per germline, CDR1 SQVTM and CDR2 ANQGSEA. V shed 3 bases and J shed 0 bases, with 14 bases lying between them. The CDR3 has 16 residues. This specimen comes from a study of cytomegalovirus exposure and HLA in healthy donors. Study observations and caveats: There were some V segments, including TRBV6-2 and TRBV6-3, excluded as indistinguishable. Per a later analysis, about 18,000 TCR beta sequences showed association with HLA alleles at 0.05 false discovery rate.

In the PCR, 60 Vbeta and 13 Jbeta primers were used. As originally analysed: Counted up in a later analysis, unique TCR beta chains came to 65 million to 80 million, with around 9.9 million shared. Here immunoSEQ multiplex PCR was the method, and the copy in TCRdb shows in-frame clones only, minus some. V and J calls and clone size are as listed in that table; D and trimming were resolved from the DNA. Of over 80,000 clones in the sample, about four fifths were seen once. The V call is TRBV29-1, the J call TRBJ2-2; TRBD2 is a possible D gene (5 bases). Sequencing was performed on PBMCs. The TCR sequence derives from a woman between 40 and 55 years old in good health and CMV-seronegative. The CDR3 loop is CSVEGRGSSNTGELFF. In DNA form, the CDR3 reads TGCAGCGTTGAGGGTCGGGGTAGCTCGAACACCGGGGAGCTGTTTTTT.